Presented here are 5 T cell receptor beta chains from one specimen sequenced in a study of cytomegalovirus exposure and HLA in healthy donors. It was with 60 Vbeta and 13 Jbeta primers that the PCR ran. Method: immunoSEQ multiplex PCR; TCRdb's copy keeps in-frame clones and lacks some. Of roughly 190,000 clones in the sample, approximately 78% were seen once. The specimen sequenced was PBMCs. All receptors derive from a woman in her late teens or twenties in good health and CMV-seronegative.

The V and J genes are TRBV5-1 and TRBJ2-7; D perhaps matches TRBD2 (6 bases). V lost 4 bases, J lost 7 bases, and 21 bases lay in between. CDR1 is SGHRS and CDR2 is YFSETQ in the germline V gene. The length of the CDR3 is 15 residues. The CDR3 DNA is TGCGCCAGCAGCCCGTCGGGGGACCTGGGTGAAGAGCAGTACTTC. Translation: CASSPSGDLGEEQYF.

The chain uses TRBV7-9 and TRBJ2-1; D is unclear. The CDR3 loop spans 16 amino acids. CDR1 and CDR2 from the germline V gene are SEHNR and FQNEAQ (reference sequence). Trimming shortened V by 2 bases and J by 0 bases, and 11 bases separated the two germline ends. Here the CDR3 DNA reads TGTGCCAGCAGCTTAACCCCGGGTAGCTCCTACAATGAGCAGTTCTTC. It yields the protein CASSLTPGSSYNEQFF.

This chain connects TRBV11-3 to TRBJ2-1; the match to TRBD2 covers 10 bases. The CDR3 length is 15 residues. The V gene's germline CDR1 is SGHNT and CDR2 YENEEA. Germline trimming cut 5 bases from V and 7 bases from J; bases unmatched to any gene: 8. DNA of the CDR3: TGTGCCAGCAGCCCTTCTAGCGGGAGTGGTAATGAGCAGTTCTTC. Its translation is CASSPSSGSGNEQFF. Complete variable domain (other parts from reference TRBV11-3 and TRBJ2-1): EAGVVQSPRYKIIEKKQPVAFWCNPISGHNTLYWYLQNLGQGPELLIRYENEEAVDDSQLPKDRFSAERLKGVDSTLKIQPAELGDSAVYLCASSPSSGSGNEQFFGPGTRLTVL.

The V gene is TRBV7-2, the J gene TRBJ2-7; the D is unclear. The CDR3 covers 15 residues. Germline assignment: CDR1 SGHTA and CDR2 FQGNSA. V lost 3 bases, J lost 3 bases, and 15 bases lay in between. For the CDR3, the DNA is TGTGCCAGCAGCTTCACGATGCAGTCTGACTACGAGCAGTACTTC. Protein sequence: CASSFTMQSDYEQYF.

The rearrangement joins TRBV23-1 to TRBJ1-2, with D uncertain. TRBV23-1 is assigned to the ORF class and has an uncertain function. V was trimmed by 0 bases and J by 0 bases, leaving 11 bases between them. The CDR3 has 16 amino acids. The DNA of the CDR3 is TGCGCCAGCAGTCAATCAGAAAACAAAGCTAACTATGGCTACACCTTC. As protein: CASSQSENKANYGYTF.